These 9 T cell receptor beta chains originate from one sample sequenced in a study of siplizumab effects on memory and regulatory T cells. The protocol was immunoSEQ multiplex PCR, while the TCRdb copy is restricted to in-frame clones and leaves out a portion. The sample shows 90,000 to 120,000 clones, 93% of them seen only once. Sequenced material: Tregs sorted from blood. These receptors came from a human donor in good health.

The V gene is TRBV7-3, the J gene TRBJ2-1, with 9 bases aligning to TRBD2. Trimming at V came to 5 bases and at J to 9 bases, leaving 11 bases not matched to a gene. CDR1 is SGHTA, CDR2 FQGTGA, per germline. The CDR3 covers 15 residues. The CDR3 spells CASSPSSGSGGEQFF. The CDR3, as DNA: TGTGCCAGCAGCCCCAGTAGCGGGAGCGGCGGTGAGCAGTTCTTC.

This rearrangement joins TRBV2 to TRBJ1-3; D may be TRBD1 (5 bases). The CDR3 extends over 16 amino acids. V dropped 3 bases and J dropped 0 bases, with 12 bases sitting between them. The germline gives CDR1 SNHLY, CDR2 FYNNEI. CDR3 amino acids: CASSEYRLPSGNTIYF. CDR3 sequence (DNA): TGTGCCAGCAGTGAGTACAGGCTACCCTCTGGAAACACCATATATTTT.

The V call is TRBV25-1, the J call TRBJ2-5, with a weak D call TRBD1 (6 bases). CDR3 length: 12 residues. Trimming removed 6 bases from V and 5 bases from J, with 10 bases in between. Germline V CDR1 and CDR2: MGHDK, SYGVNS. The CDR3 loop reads CASRRTGETQYF. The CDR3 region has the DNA TGTGCCAGCAGGAGAACAGGGGAGACCCAGTACTTC. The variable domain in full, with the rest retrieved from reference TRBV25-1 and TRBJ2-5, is EADIYQTPRYLVIGTGKKITLECSQTMGHDKMYWYQQDPGMELHLIHYSYGVNSTEKGDLSSESTVSRIRTEHFPLTLESARPSHTSQYLCASRRTGETQYFGPGTRLLVL.

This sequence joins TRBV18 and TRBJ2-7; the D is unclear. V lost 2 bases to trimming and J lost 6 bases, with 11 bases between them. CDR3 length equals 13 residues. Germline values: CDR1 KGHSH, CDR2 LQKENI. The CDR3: CASSPIRGAEQYF. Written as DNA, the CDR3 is TGTGCCAGCTCACCAATTCGAGGTGCCGAGCAGTACTTC.

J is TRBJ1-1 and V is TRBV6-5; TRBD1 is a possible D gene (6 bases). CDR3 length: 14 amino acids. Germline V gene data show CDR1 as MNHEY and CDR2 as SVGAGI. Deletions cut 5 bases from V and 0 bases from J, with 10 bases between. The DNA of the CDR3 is TGTGCCAGCAGTACGACAGGTATGAACACTGAAGCTTTCTTT. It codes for CASSTTGMNTEAFF.

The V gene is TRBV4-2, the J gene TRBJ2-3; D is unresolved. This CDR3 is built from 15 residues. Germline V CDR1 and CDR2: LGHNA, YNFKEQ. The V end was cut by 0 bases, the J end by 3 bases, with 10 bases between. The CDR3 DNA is TGTGCCAGCAGCCAAGATGGGTTATCGACAGATACGCAGTATTTT. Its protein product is CASSQDGLSTDTQYF.

The CDR3 coding sequence is TGCGCCAGCAGCCCGAGACTAGCGGGATACAATGAGCAGTTCTTC. The encoded protein is CASSPRLAGYNEQFF. The chain recombines TRBV4-3 with TRBJ2-1, with 11 bases lining up with TRBD2. V was clipped by 4 bases and J by 4 bases; unmatched bases: 3. Germline CDR1 and CDR2: LGHNA and YSLEER. The CDR3 totals 15 residues.

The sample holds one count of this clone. This CDR3 is CASSAGQGSSTGELFF. CDR3 bases: TGTGCCAGCTCCGCGGGACAGGGGTCAAGCACCGGGGAGCTGTTTTTT. The V and J genes are TRBV18 and TRBJ2-2; 10 positions agree with TRBD1. This CDR3 spans 16 amino acids. CDR1 is KGHSH, CDR2 LQKENI, per germline. Trimming took 6 bases from V and 4 from J; bases not matched to a gene: 8.

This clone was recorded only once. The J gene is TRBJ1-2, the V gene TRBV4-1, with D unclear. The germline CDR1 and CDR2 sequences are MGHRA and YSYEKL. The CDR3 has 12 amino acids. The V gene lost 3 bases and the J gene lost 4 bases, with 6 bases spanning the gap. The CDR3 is CASSQVGYGYTF. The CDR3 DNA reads TGCGCCAGCAGCCAGGTCGGCTATGGCTACACCTTC.